This TCR beta chain was found in a study of patients and donors after allogeneic stem cell transplantation. TCRdb fed the RT-PCR reads into MiXCR, producing one record per CDR3 protein. The sample lists some 880,000 distinct CDR3 sequences, 15% to 20% occurring once. The CDR3 totals 16 residues. The V gene end was trimmed by 6 bases and the J gene end by 3 bases; junction bases not matched to a gene: 8. In its sample, this clonotype was seen a few times. Sequenced sample: blood, either unsorted or a sorted T cell fraction (not recorded which). This sequence was found in a human donor who was either an allogeneic HSCT recipient or a stem cell or donor lymphocyte infusion donor (not recorded which). It is not recorded whose cells these are; they may come from a transplant donor. The rearrangement joins TRBV12-3 or TRBV12-4 to TRBJ2-1, with 10 bases lining up with TRBD2. CDR3 DNA sequence: TGTGCCAGCAGGGAGCGGGGGGGTAGTGGCTACAATGAGCAGTTCTTC. Translated, it gives CASRERGGSGYNEQFF.